Following are 18 T cell receptor beta chains from one sample sequenced in a study of breast tumors, draining lymph nodes, adjacent tissues. Axillary draining lymph nodes of breast cancer patients supplied the node samples. TCRdb itself ran the multiplex PCR reads through MiXCR, one entry per CDR3 protein. The sample lists some 130,000 distinct CDR3 sequences, about 20% seen once, with under 4.5% in the top ten. Specimen: axillary lymph node tissue. The receptors were gathered from a female donor with breast cancer. Some clones in this sample may be carry-over from other donors' samples.

The sample holds many counts of this clonotype. This CDR3 reads CASSWGLGAAGELFF. The CDR3 DNA sequence: TGTGCCAGCAGTTGGGGACTAGGGGCCGCCGGGGAGCTGTTTTTT. The rearrangement links TRBV6-5 to TRBJ2-2; TRBD2 matches 8 bases. The CDR3 totals 15 residues. The V and J ends lost 4 bases and 6 bases, in that order; junction bases with no gene match: 7. Germline V CDR1 and CDR2: MNHEY, SVGAGI.

This clonotype was observed a few times. V usage is TRBV4-1 and J usage is TRBJ1-1; 9 positions agree with TRBD1. V lost 3 bases to trimming and J lost 7 bases; unmatched junction nucleotides: 9. The CDR3 runs 15 residues. Germline lookup yields CDR1 MGHRA and CDR2 YSYEKL. The CDR3 DNA sequence: TGCGCCAGCAGCCAGTCTACAGGGGGCGGAGGTGAAGCTTTCTTT. This codes for CASSQSTGGGGEAFF.

In its sample, this clonotype was seen many times. The chain recombines TRBV6-1 with TRBJ2-7; D unresolved. Trimming cost V 3 bases and J 3 bases, with 12 bases left between them. The CDR3 is 14 amino acids. Germline values: CDR1 MNHNS, CDR2 SASEGT. The CDR3 here is CASSELYGFYEQYF. The DNA for the CDR3 is TGTGCCAGCAGTGAGTTGTACGGCTTCTACGAGCAGTACTTC.

This clonotype was counted at least ten times. J is TRBJ2-3 and V is TRBV20-1, with D possibly being TRBD2 (7 bases). The CDR3 loop spans 13 amino acids. V lost 4 bases and J lost 5, with 13 bases in between. Germline lookup yields CDR1 DFQATT and CDR2 SNEGSKA (reference sequence). The CDR3 is CSANPGEGDTQYF. The CDR3 nucleotides read TGCAGTGCTAACCCAGGGGAGGGAGATACGCAGTATTTT.

Concerning this clonotype itself: This may come from a read error, since a much larger clone is one base off. V is TRBV27 and J is TRBJ2-7; D is unclear. The CDR3 runs to 13 residues. The germline V gene has CDR1 MNHEY and CDR2 SMNVEV (reference sequence). The CDR3 sequence: CASGFVPPDEQYF. The CDR3 DNA reads TGTGCCAGCGGTTTTGTTCCACCTGACGAGCAGTACTTC.

Ten or more counts support this clonotype. The gene calls are TRBV2 and TRBJ2-7; unclear D gene. CDR1 SNHLY and CDR2 FYNNEI come from the germline V gene. Trimming removed 7 bases from V and 3 bases from J, with 1 base in between. The CDR3 has 9 amino acids. This CDR3 is CASIYEQYF. The CDR3 DNA reads TGTGCCAGCATCTACGAGCAGTACTTC.

Comment on this clonotype: At one boundary the junction diverges from the germline segment, which might be a read error. The chain joins TRBV2 to TRBJ1-4, with no clear D. Per germline, CDR1 SNHLY and CDR2 FYNNEI. This CDR3 comprises 14 residues. The chain's CDR3 is CASSEDWVAEKLFF. DNA of the CDR3: TGTGCCAGCAGTGAAGACTGGGTAGCTGAAAAACTGTTTTTC.

At least ten counts were recorded for this clonotype. V and J are TRBV20-1 and TRBJ2-2, with D uncertain. The V end was cut by 0 bases, the J end by 8 bases, with 13 bases between. The CDR3 contains 14 residues. Germline V gene data show CDR1 as DFQATT and CDR2 as SNEGSKA (reference sequence). For the CDR3, the DNA is TGCAGTGCTAGAGATCTTGGGGTCATGGGGGAGCTGTTTTTT. Residues: CSARDLGVMGELFF.

This clonotype was seen many times. J is TRBJ2-6 and V is TRBV4-1; no firm D call. The CDR3 sequence is 14 residues long. Germline loops: CDR1 MGHRA, CDR2 YSYEKL. V shed 3 bases and J shed 4 bases, with 7 bases lying between them. CDR3 in DNA: TGCGCCAGCAGCCAGGTGACGGGGGCCAACGTCCTGACTTTC. It encodes CASSQVTGANVLTF.

This clonotype was detected ten times or more. The chain carries TRBV9 and TRBJ2-1; the match to TRBD2 covers 12 bases. This CDR3 contains 16 residues. Trimming at V came to 4 bases and at J to 6 bases, leaving 8 bases not matched to a gene. Germline values: CDR1 SGDLS, CDR2 YYNGEE. The CDR3 DNA sequence: TGTGCCAGCAGCCTCGGGACTAGCGGGCCTTCCAATGAGCAGTTCTTC. This encodes CASSLGTSGPSNEQFF.

This clonotype was recorded at least ten times. V and J are TRBV7-9 and TRBJ2-2, with D possibly being TRBD2 (5 bases). The V end was cut by 4 bases, the J end by 2 bases, with 14 bases between. The length of the CDR3 is 16 residues. Germline values: CDR1 SEHNR, CDR2 FQNEAQ (reference sequence). The CDR3 bases are TGTGCCAGCAGCTCAGCAGGAGGCATTAACACCGGGGAGCTGTTTTTT. It specifies CASSSAGGINTGELFF.

In this sample, this clonotype turned up a few times. The V gene is TRBV14, the J gene TRBJ2-1; TRBD2 agrees at 8 bases. V trimming: 2 bases; J trimming: 4 bases; junction bases outside the gene matches: 10. The CDR3 covers 17 residues. Germline values: CDR1 SGHDN, CDR2 FVKESK. The CDR3 coding sequence is TGTGCCAGCAGCCAAAGGAGGCGGGGGGTAGTGTACAATGAGCAGTTCTTC. This encodes CASSQRRRGVVYNEQFF.

This clonotype was counted many times. The V and J genes are TRBV10-3 and TRBJ1-2; D uncertain. V dropped 3 bases and J dropped 0 bases, with 17 bases sitting between them. The CDR3 covers 17 residues. Looked up from germline, CDR1 is ENHRY and CDR2 is SYGVKD. CDR3: CAISESSIVRTNYGYTF. The CDR3 nucleotides are TGTGCCATCAGTGAATCCTCTATCGTCCGAACTAACTATGGCTACACCTTC.

The chain carries TRBV10-3 and TRBJ1-1; D ambiguous. V dropped 5 bases and J dropped 11 bases, with 15 bases sitting between them. The CDR3 sequence is 12 residues long. Germline V gene lookup returns CDR1 ENHRY and CDR2 SYGVKD. The DNA of the CDR3 is TGTGCCATCAGTCCCATCTCAAGGGCTGCTTTCTTT. It translates to CAISPISRAAFF.

This rearrangement joins TRBV6-2 or TRBV6-3 to TRBJ2-5; 11 positions match TRBD2. The CDR3 runs to 15 residues. Germline CDR1 is MNHEY and CDR2 is SVGEGT. Trimming at V came to 5 bases and at J to 5 bases, leaving 7 bases not matched to a gene. CDR3 bases: TGTGCCAGCAGTAGGATAGCGGGGGGGCCGGAGACCCAGTACTTC. Its protein product is CASSRIAGGPETQYF.

This clonotype was observed at least ten times. The genes are TRBV20-1 and TRBJ2-7; TRBD2 agrees at 10 bases. This CDR3 has 11 amino acids. V lost 5 bases and J lost 10; bases outside the gene matches: 5. Germline V gene lookup returns CDR1 DFQATT and CDR2 SNEGSKA (reference sequence). The CDR3 coding sequence is TGCAGTGCTGTAACTAGCGGGAAACAGTACTTC. This codes for CSAVTSGKQYF.

This clonotype was recorded at least ten times. The chain combines TRBV24-1 with TRBJ2-1, with D unresolved. Between the trimmed V and J ends, which lost 1 base and 4 bases, there was a span of 4 bases. This CDR3 is 13 amino acids long. CDR1 and CDR2 from the germline V gene are KGHDR and SFDVKD. The CDR3 loop reads CATSDLLYNEQFF. In DNA, the CDR3 is TGTGCCACCAGTGATTTACTATACAATGAGCAGTTCTTC.

Turning to this clonotype: This may be a read error, as it is one base from a much larger clone. The chain uses TRBV13 and TRBJ1-2; tentative D call: TRBD1 (5 bases). The CDR3 runs 14 residues. Germline CDR1 reads PRHDT; CDR2 reads FYEKMQ (reference sequence). CDR3 sequence (DNA): TGTGCCAGCAGCCCGGGACGGTCTGAAACTGGCAACACCTTC. Its protein product is CASSPGRSETGNTF.